This entry describes one T cell receptor (beta chain). Method: immunoSEQ multiplex PCR; TCRdb's copy keeps in-frame clones and lacks some. The sample records tens of thousands of clones, 90% to 95% being singletons. Per the germline V gene, CDR1 is SGHRS and CDR2 is YFSETQ. CDR3 length equals 12 residues. V lost 2 bases to trimming and J lost 6 bases, with 6 bases between them. This sample is part of a study of T cell changes during pregnancy in multiple sclerosis. Source: CD8+ T cells from peripheral blood mononuclear cells, taken in the second trimester of pregnancy. The rearrangement links TRBV5-1 to TRBJ2-1; D not certain. This receptor was taken from a female donor with multiple sclerosis, enrolled in a pregnancy study. The CDR3 DNA is TGCGCCAGCAGCTTATCGGGCAATGAGCAGTTCTTC. Its protein product is CASSLSGNEQFF.